This entry concerns a single T cell receptor beta chain. This sample was included in a study of Ad26.COV2.S vaccination and SARS-CoV-2 variants. In the study overall: Donor had been placed in the Ad26.COV2.S arm of the COV1001 trial.

Clones were read by immunoSEQ multiplex PCR, and TCRdb kept only the in-frame ones, dropping some. The data contain around 270,000 clones, roughly nine tenths of them seen just once; the ten biggest clones take up under 3%. Sample treatment: 15 to 20 received Ad26.COV2.S at low or high dose, single or two shots; 5 received placebo; per-sample allocation not given. Samples analyzed were those drawn on day 63 after the first vaccine or placebo injection. CDR1 and CDR2 (germline): MGHRA, YSYEKL. This CDR3 contains 14 residues. Trimming cost V 4 bases and J 4 bases, with 11 bases left between them. Specimen: peripheral blood, collected in a trial of Ad26.COV2.S vaccine versus placebo. V and J are TRBV4-1 and TRBJ1-3; D gene ambiguous. The clonotype originates from a person aged 18-65 years who received the Ad26.COV2.S COVID-19 vaccine or a placebo. CDR3 in DNA: TGCGCCAGCAGCCCCGCACCCCCAGGAAACACCATATATTTT. The encoded protein is CASSPAPPGNTIYF.